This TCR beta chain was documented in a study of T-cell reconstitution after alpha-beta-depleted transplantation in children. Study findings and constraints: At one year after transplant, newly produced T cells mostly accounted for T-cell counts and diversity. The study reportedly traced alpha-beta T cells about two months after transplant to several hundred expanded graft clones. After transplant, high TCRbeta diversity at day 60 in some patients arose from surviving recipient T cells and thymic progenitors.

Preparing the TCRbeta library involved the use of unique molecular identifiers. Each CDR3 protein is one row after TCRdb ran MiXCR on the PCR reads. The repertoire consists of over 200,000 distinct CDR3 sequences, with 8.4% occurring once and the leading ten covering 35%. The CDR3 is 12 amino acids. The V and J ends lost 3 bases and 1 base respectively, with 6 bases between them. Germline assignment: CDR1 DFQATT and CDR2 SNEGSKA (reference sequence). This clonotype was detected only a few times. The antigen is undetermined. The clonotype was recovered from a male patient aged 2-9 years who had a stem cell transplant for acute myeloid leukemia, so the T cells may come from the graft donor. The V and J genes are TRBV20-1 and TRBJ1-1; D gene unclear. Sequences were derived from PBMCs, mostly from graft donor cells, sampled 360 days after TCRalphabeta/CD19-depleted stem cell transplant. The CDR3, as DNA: TGCAGTGCTAGCCAGCAGAACACTGAAGCTTTCTTT. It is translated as CSASQQNTEAFF.